Below are 10 T cell receptor beta chains sequenced from a single sample in a study of shared T cell receptors in the human thymus. Produced via immunoSEQ multiplex PCR; TCRdb's table is partial and in-frame only. The sample shows about 660,000 clones, approximately 88% of them seen only once. These data were also reused for a study on human thymus T cells.

The specimen was thymocytes. The receptors originated from a boy under two years old with a congenital heart defect.

This chain uses TRBV28 with TRBJ2-6; D gene ambiguous. The CDR3 has 16 residues. V was clipped by 7 bases and J by 1 base, with 14 bases between them. Germline V gene lookup returns CDR1 MDHEN and CDR2 SYDVKM. Written as DNA, the CDR3 is TGTGCCAGCACTCAAAACCCAGGATCTGGGGCCAACGTCCTGACTTTC. This gives the protein CASTQNPGSGANVLTF.

This chain connects TRBV30 to TRBJ2-2; tentative D call: TRBD1 (7 bases). Trimming left V 3 bases short and J 1 base short, with 27 bases between. This CDR3 spans 20 amino acids. Germline V gene lookup returns CDR1 GTSNPN and CDR2 SVGIG (reference sequence). CDR3 amino acids: CAWRAGQDPREHRNTGELFF. As DNA, the CDR3 is TGTGCCTGGAGGGCTGGACAGGACCCTCGGGAGCATCGGAACACCGGGGAGCTGTTTTTT.

This clone was detected once. The CDR3 DNA is TGTGCCAGTAGTAGTATAAGTAGGAGAGATACGCAGTATTTT. Its translation: CASSSISRRDTQYF. The genes are TRBV19 and TRBJ2-3; no reliable D call. Germline CDR1 is LNHDA and CDR2 is SQIVND (reference sequence). There are 14 residues in the CDR3. Trimming cost V 4 bases and J 5 bases, with 13 bases left between them.

This rearrangement joins TRBV12-5 to TRBJ2-5; TRBD1 is a possible D gene (6 bases). The end of the DNA is better explained by TRBJ2-7, so the J call may be wrong. CDR1 is LGHNT, CDR2 FRNRAP, per germline. CDR3 length equals 18 residues. CDR3 DNA sequence: TGTGCTAGTGGTTTGCCCCAGGGGTATAGGGTACGCTCCTACGAGCAGTACTTC. Its translation: CASGLPQGYRVRSYEQYF.

The chain carries TRBV5-4 and TRBJ2-2; TRBD1 is a possible D gene (6 bases). V dropped 4 bases and J dropped 5 bases, with 18 bases sitting between them. Germline V lookup: CDR1 SGHNT, CDR2 YYREEE (reference sequence). This CDR3 has 16 residues. The DNA of the CDR3 is TGTGCCAGCAGCCCGAGGGGGAGAAATAAGACCGGGGAGCTGTTTTTT. This translates into CASSPRGRNKTGELFF.

The chain combines TRBV7-6 with TRBJ2-4; 9 bases fit TRBD2. V shed 5 bases and J 4 bases; nucleotides not matched to a gene: 15. CDR3 length: 18 residues. In germline, CDR1 is SGHVS, CDR2 FNYEAQ. CDR3 sequence (DNA): TGTGCCAGCAGCCCCGAGGGCGGGAGGGCCTCGAATAAAAACATTCAGTACTTC. It specifies CASSPEGGRASNKNIQYF.

V and J are TRBV2 and TRBJ1-1; D is perhaps TRBD1 (5 bases). CDR3 length: 16 amino acids. CDR1 is SNHLY, CDR2 FYNNEI, per germline. V dropped 1 base and J dropped 0 bases, with 12 bases sitting between them. The CDR3 DNA reads as TGTGCCAGCAGTGAAGGGGGCGGCAGGGTGAACACTGAAGCTTTCTTT. This translates into CASSEGGGRVNTEAFF.

The chain combines TRBV5-1 with TRBJ2-7, with D tentatively TRBD2 (6 bases). This CDR3 is 18 amino acids long. V lost 3 bases and J 0 bases, leaving 22 bases between the germline ends. From germline, CDR1 is SGHRS and CDR2 YFSETQ. The CDR3 is CASSCGGSGGSASYEQYF. For the CDR3, the DNA is TGCGCCAGCAGCTGTGGGGGTAGCGGCGGCTCTGCCTCCTACGAGCAGTACTTC.

The chain employs TRBV2 and TRBJ1-2, with D maybe TRBD1 (6 bases). The germline gives CDR1 SNHLY, CDR2 FYNNEI. The CDR3 extends over 14 amino acids. Trimming cost V 6 bases and J 0 bases, with 11 bases left between them. This CDR3 reads CASSPGQTNYGYTF. CDR3 nucleotide sequence: TGTGCCAGCAGCCCCGGACAGACTAACTATGGCTACACCTTC.

V is TRBV11-3 and J is TRBJ2-7; D call uncertain. The CDR3 has 12 residues. CDR1 is SGHNT, CDR2 YENEEA, per germline. Between the trimmed V and J ends, which lost 5 bases and 3 bases, there was a span of 8 bases. The chain's CDR3 is CASSTYSYEQYF. The CDR3 DNA reads as TGTGCCAGCAGCACCTACAGCTACGAGCAGTACTTC.